This T cell receptor (beta chain) was sequenced during a study of blood T cell repertoires in COVID-19. Overall study: Sites across the United States, Italy and Spain contributed samples from acute and convalescent COVID-19. The analysed material was cDNA or gDNA that came from T cells, B-cell-depleted T cells, or PBMCs.

The CDR3 totals 14 residues. V lost 6 bases and J lost 4, with 14 bases in between. The V gene's germline CDR1 is MNHNY and CDR2 SVGAGI (reference sequence). Clones were sequenced by immunoSEQ multiplex PCR, and TCRdb holds only the in-frame ones, with some missing. Counted here are about 95,000 clones, under 90% occurring once; the ten biggest clones make up roughly 3.5%. This clonotype was obtained from a woman in her seventies with acute or convalescent COVID-19. This chain joins TRBV6-6 and TRBJ2-3; D is unresolved. The sample comprised peripheral blood. CDR3 bases: TGTGCCAGCAGACTTGCAAGTGTCGCAGATACGCAGTATTTT. This encodes CASRLASVADTQYF.